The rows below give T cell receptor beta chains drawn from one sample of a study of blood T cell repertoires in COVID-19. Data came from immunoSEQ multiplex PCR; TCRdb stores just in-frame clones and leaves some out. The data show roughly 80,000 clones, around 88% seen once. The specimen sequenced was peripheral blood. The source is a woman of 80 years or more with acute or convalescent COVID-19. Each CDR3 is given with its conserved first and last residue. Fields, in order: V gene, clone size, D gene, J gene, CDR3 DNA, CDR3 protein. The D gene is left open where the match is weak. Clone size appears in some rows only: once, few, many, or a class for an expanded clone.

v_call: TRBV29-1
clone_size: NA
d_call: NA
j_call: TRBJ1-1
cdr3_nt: TGCAGCGTTGATGAGGGTGTCAACACTGAAGCTTTCTTT
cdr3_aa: CSVDEGVNTEAFF

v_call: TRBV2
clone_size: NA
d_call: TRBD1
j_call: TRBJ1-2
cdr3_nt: TGTGCCAGCAGTGAGGACAGGGTGGATGGCTACACCTTC
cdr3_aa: CASSEDRVDGYTF

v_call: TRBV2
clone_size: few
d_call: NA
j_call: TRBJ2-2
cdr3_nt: TGTGCCAGCAGCCCCCAGACCGGGGAGCTGTTTTTT
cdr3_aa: CASSPQTGELFF

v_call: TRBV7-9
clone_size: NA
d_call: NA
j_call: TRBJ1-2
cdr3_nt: TGTGCCAGCAGCTTACAACAAGCTAACTATGGCTACACCTTC
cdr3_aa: CASSLQQANYGYTF

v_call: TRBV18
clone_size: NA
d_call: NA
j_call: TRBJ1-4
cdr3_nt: TGTGCCAGCTCACAAAGAGAGGGTGAAAAACTGTTTTTT
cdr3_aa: CASSQREGEKLFF

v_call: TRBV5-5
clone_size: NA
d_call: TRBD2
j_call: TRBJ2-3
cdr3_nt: TGTGCCACTGACGGACTAGCGGTGTCCACAGATACGCAGTATTTT
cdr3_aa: CATDGLAVSTDTQYF

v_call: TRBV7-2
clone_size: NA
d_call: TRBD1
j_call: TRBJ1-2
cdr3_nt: TGTGCCAGCAGCACACGGACAGGGGAGTTTCTGGATGGCTACACCTTC
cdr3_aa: CASSTRTGEFLDGYTF

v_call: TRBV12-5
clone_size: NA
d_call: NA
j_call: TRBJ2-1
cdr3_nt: TGTGCTGGGGCAGGGGTGTCTAGCAATGAGCAGTTCTTC
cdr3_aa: CAGAGVSSNEQFF

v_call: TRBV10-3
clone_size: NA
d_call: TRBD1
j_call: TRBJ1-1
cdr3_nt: TGTGCCATCAGTTGGACAGGGGACGAAGCTTTCTTT
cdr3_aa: CAISWTGDEAFF

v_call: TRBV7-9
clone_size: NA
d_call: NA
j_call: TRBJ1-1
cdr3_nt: TGTGCCAGCAGCCGAGAAATTGAAGCTTTCTTT
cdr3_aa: CASSREIEAFF

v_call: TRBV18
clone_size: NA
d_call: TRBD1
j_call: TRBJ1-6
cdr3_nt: TGTGCCAGCTCACCAAACGACAGGGATAATTCACCCCTCCACTTT
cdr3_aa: CASSPNDRDNSPLHF

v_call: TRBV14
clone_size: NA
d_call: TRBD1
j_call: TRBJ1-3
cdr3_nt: TGTGCCAGCAGCCAAGATGGGGGACAGGTTTTAAACACCATATATTTT
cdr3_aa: CASSQDGGQVLNTIYF

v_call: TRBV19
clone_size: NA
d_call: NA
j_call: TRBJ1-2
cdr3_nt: TGTGCCAGTAGTACTTTCTCTAACTATGGCTACACCTTC
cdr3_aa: CASSTFSNYGYTF

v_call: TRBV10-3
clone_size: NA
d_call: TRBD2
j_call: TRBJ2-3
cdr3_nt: TGTGCCATCAGTGATAGCGGGGGGGAAACAGATACGCAGTATTTT
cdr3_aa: CAISDSGGETDTQYF

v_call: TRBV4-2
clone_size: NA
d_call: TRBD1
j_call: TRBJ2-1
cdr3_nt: TGTGCCAGCAGCCAAGAGATCAGGGGGAGCTCCTACAATGAGCAGTTCTTC
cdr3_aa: CASSQEIRGSSYNEQFF

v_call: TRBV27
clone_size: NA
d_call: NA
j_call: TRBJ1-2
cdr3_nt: TGTGCCAGCAGCCAAAGTGGCAAAATCTACTATGGCTACACCTTC
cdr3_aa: CASSQSGKIYYGYTF

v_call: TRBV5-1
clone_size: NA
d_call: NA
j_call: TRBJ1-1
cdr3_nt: TGCGCCAGCAGCTTTAACAGCAAATCGAACACTGAAGCTTTCTTT
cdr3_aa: CASSFNSKSNTEAFF

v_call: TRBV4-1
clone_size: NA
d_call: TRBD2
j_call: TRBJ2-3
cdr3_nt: TGCGCCAGCAGCCCACGAGGGCGGGAGAGCACAGATACGCAGTATTTT
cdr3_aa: CASSPRGRESTDTQYF

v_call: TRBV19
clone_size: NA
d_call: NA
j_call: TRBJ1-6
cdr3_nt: TGTGCCAGTAGTAACCGCAGGCGAAATTCACCCCTCCACTTT
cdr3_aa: CASSNRRRNSPLHF

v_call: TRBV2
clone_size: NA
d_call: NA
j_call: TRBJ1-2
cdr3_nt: TGTGCCAGCAGCTCGGACAGCTATGGCTACACCTTC
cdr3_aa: CASSSDSYGYTF

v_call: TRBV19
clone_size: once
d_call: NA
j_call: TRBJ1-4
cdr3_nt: TGTGCCAGTAGTATAGTACCCGGCGGTAATGAAAAACTGTTTTTT
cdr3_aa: CASSIVPGGNEKLFF

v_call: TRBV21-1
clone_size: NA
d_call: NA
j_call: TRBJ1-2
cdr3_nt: TGTGCCAGCAGCTCGCGCGACAGGGGGAATGGCTACACCTTC
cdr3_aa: CASSSRDRGNGYTF

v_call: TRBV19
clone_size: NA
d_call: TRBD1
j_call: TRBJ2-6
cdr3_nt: TGTGCCAGTAGTGGGGACAGGGCTGGGGCCAACGTCCTGACTTTC
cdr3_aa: CASSGDRAGANVLTF

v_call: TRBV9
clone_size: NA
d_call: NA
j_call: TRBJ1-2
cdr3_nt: TGTGCCAGCAGCGTAGCTACGAGGGCCGGCTACACCTTC
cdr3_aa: CASSVATRAGYTF

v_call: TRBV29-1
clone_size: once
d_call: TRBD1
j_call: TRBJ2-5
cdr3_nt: TGCAGCGCCGGGACGAGGGGGCTTTACCAAGAGACCCAGTACTTC
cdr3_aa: CSAGTRGLYQETQYF

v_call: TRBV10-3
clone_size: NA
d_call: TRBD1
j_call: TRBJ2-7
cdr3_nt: TGTGCCATCAGTAACTCAGGGACAGGGGGCAGGGAGCAGTACTTC
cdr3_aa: CAISNSGTGGREQYF

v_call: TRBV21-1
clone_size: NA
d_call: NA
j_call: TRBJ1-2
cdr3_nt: TGTGCCAGCAGCAAAGAGTCAGGGGCCCTAATTAACTATGGCTACACCTTC
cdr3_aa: CASSKESGALINYGYTF

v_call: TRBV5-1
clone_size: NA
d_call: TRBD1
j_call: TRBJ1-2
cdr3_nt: TGCGCCAGCAGCTCCAACACAGGGGGTCGAGGCTACACCTTC
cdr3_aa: CASSSNTGGRGYTF

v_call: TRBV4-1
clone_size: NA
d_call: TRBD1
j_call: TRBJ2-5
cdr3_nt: TGCGCCAGCAGCCAAGGAGTAAGACAGGGCTTATGGGAGACCCAGTACTTC
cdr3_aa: CASSQGVRQGLWETQYF

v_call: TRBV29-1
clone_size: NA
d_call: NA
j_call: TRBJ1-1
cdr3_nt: TGCAGCGTCGGACGGGGGAACACTGAAGCTTTCTTT
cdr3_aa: CSVGRGNTEAFF

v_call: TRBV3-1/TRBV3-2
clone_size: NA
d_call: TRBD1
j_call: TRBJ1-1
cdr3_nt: TGTGCCAGCAGCCAAGTCGGACAGGGTGAAGCTTTCTTT
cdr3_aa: CASSQVGQGEAFF

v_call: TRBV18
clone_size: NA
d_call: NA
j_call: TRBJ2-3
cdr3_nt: TGTGCCAGCTCACCACTAGGCACAGATACGCAGTATTTT
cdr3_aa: CASSPLGTDTQYF

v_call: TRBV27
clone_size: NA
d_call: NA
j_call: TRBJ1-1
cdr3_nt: TGTGCCAGCAGTGGGGGGACCCCTGGTAGAGCTTTCTTT
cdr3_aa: CASSGGTPGRAFF

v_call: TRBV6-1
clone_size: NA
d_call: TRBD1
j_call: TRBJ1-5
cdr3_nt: TGTGCCAGCAGTGCTGAGTTGGACAGGGGGCGTCAGCCCCAGCATTTT
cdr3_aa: CASSAELDRGRQPQHF

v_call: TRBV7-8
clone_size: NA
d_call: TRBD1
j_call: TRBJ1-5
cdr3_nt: TGTGCCAGCAGTTCCGGGACAGCTTATGGTCAGCCCCAGCATTTT
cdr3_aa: CASSSGTAYGQPQHF

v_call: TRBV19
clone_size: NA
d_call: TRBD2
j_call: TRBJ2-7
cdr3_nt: TGTGCCAGTAGTATTAGCGGGGGAACCTACGAGCAGTACTTC
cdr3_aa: CASSISGGTYEQYF

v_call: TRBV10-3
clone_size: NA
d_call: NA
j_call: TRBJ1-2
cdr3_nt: TGTGCCATCAGTTCGACAGCTAACTATGGCTACACCTTC
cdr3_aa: CAISSTANYGYTF

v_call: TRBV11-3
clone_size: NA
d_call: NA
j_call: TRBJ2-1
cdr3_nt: TGTGCCAGCAGCCGAGAGGGTGCAGACTACAATGAGCAGTTCTTC
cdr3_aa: CASSREGADYNEQFF

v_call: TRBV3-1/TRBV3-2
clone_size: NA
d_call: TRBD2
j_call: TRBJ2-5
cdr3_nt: TGTGCCAGCAGCCAACCCCCAACTAGCGGGAGATACCAAGAGACCCAGTACTTC
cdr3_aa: CASSQPPTSGRYQETQYF

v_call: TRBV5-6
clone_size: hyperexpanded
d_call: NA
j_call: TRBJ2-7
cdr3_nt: TGTGCCAGCAGCTTGAAGCCGAGCTCCTACGAGCAGTACTTC
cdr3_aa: CASSLKPSSYEQYF

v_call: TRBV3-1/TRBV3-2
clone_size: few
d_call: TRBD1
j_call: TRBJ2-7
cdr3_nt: TGTGCCAGCAGCCAATACAGGGGGAAAAACTACGAGCAGTACTTC
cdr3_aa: CASSQYRGKNYEQYF

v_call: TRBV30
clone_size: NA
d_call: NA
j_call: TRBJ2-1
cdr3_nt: TGTGCCTGGAGTAAACGACACTACAATGAGCAGTTCTTC
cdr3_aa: CAWSKRHYNEQFF

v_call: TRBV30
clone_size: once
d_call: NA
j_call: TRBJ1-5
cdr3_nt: TGTGCCGCAACCCCTGGGACACCAGGTGGCAATCAGCCCCAGCATTTT
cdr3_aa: CAATPGTPGGNQPQHF